These T cell receptor beta chains were read from a single sample in a study of T cells after yellow fever vaccination. TCRdb re-called the 5' RACE reads with MiXCR, one entry per CDR3 protein. Counted here are roughly 150,000 distinct CDR3 sequences, less than 9.5% occurring once; the ten biggest clones make up less than 0.85%. The source was CD4+ T cells sorted from PBMCs, collected 5 days after the yellow fever booster vaccination. These receptors all come from a man aged 25 to 40 who received the YFV17D yellow fever vaccine. Both conserved end residues are part of each CDR3. A D gene is named only where the DNA matches it firmly. Expanded clones get a size class; other rows say once, few or many, or leave the size out.

j_call v_call d_call clone_size cdr3_nt cdr3_aa
TRBJ2-3 TRBV19 . many TGTGCCAGTTCCAGGGCACGTCCTGCAGATACGCAGTATTTT CASSRARPADTQYF
TRBJ2-1 TRBV7-2 . many TGTGCCAGCAGCTCTACCAGGGGTGGCTACAATGAGCAGTTCTTC CASSSTRGGYNEQFF
TRBJ2-5 TRBV20-1 . many TGCAGCGGGTTAATGGGCCGGGGGCAAGAGACCCAGTACTTC CSGLMGRGQETQYF
TRBJ2-1 TRBV20-1 . many TGCAGTGCTAGACCTACTAGCCCCTCTTACAATGAGCAGTTCTTC CSARPTSPSYNEQFF
TRBJ2-5 TRBV6-1 . many TGTGCCAGCAGCAAACGAACTAGAAAAAGGGGAAGTGGGGAGACCCAGTACTTC CASSKRTRKRGSGETQYF
TRBJ1-2 TRBV29-1 TRBD1 few TGCAGCGTATCGGACAGGCCGGTAGGCTACACCTTC CSVSDRPVGYTF
TRBJ2-2 TRBV7-3 . many TGTGCCAGCAGCTTAGAAGGAGAATTCACCGGGGAGCTGTTTTTT CASSLEGEFTGELFF
TRBJ2-3 TRBV29-1 TRBD2 many TGCAGCGGGACGGGACTAGCGGAAAGGGATACAGATACGCAGTATTTT CSGTGLAERDTDTQYF
TRBJ2-1 TRBV7-8 . many TGTGCCAGCAGCTTATGGGGGGGGACAGATACAATAGGTGAGCAGTTCTTC CASSLWGGTDTIGEQFF
TRBJ2-7 TRBV6-5 TRBD1 . TGTGCCAGCAGTTACCAACAGGGGATCGACGAGCAGTACTTC CASSYQQGIDEQYF
TRBJ2-2 TRBV3-1 TRBD2 . TGTGCCATCTGTTCCCGCAGACTAGCGGGAGGCCTCACCGGGGAGCTGTTTTTT CAICSRRLAGGLTGELFF
TRBJ2-7 TRBV10-2 . many TGCGCCAGCAGTGAGCATAGAGGTGGCGAGCAGTACTTC CASSEHRGGEQYF
TRBJ1-2 TRBV5-1 . . TGCGCCAGCAGTTGGGAGGGCCAGCCACAAGCTAACTATGGCTACACCTTC CASSWEGQPQANYGYTF
TRBJ2-7 TRBV18 . few TGTGCCAGCTCACCAGAGCTAGCGAGGGAGCAGTACTTC CASSPELAREQYF
TRBJ2-7 TRBV7-2 . many TGTGCCAGCAGCCGACTAGGCAGGATCGACGAGCAGTACTTC CASSRLGRIDEQYF
TRBJ1-5 TRBV20-1 TRBD1 many TGCAGTGCTCTGACAGGGATCGGGCAGCCCCAGCATTTT CSALTGIGQPQHF
TRBJ2-3 TRBV7-2 TRBD1 medium-sized TGTGCCAGCAGCATACAGGGGGGCAGCACAGATACGCAGTATTTT CASSIQGGSTDTQYF
TRBJ2-1 TRBV5-1 TRBD2 many TGCGCCAGCAGCCTGGGACTAGCGGGAGAGTCCTACAATGAGCAGTTCTTC CASSLGLAGESYNEQFF
TRBJ2-1 TRBV24-1 . many TGTGCCACCAGTGAGGGAGCGACATCCAATGAGCAGTTCTTC CATSEGATSNEQFF
TRBJ1-3 TRBV5-1 . many TGCGCCAGCAGCCCCGGCGGGGTCACATCTGGAAACACCATATATTTT CASSPGGVTSGNTIYF
TRBJ2-7 TRBV20-1 . many TGCAGTGCTAGGACAGGTCCCTACGAGCAGTACTTC CSARTGPYEQYF
TRBJ2-1 TRBV12-3/TRBV12-4 TRBD1 few TGTGCCAGTAACAGGGGAAAGTCCTACAATGAGCAGTTCTTC CASNRGKSYNEQFF
TRBJ2-2 TRBV7-9 . many TGTGCCGGAACGGGGCGGGACGATACCGGGGAGCTGTTTTTT CAGTGRDDTGELFF
TRBJ2-7 TRBV6-2/TRBV6-3 TRBD2 many TGTGCCAGCAGTCCACTAGCGGGCAATTCGTTTTCCTACGAGCAGTACTTC CASSPLAGNSFSYEQYF
TRBJ1-5 TRBV12-3/TRBV12-4 . many TGTGCCAGCAGGGCACAGGAAGACCAGCCCCAGCATTTT CASRAQEDQPQHF
TRBJ2-1 TRBV14 . many TGTGCCAGCAGTCTCCTTAGATCTGAGCAGTTCTTC CASSLLRSEQFF
TRBJ2-1 TRBV20-1 . many TGCAGTGCTCCTGAGAGCGGGCGCTACAATGAGCAGTTCTTC CSAPESGRYNEQFF
TRBJ2-7 TRBV20-1 . many TGCAGTGCTAGACCCCGGGGGCACTCCTACGAGCAGTACTTC CSARPRGHSYEQYF
TRBJ1-1 TRBV21-1 . many TGTGCCAGCAGCAAGGCCCACAGGGAGATGAACACTGAAGCTTTCTTT CASSKAHREMNTEAFF
TRBJ2-1 TRBV6-2/TRBV6-3 . few TGTGCCAGCAGGAGGGGGGGCAGAACCCTCTACAATGAGCAGTTCTTC CASRRGGRTLYNEQFF
TRBJ2-1 TRBV7-2 . many TGTGCCAGCAGCCGGGCGGGGGCCCCCCTCCGTGAGCAGTTCTTC CASSRAGAPLREQFF